Listed here are 15 T cell receptor beta chains from one sample, sequenced in a study of STAT3 mutations in large granular lymphocyte leukemia. The study, taken as a whole, reports: In T-cell large granular lymphocyte leukemia, about half of patients showed multiple immunodominant subclonotypes.

Their target antigens are unknown. The protocol was immunoSEQ multiplex PCR, while the TCRdb copy is restricted to in-frame clones and leaves out a portion. This sample has about 9,300 clones; over 75% occur once, and the top ten carry less than 90%. Specimen: peripheral blood mononuclear cells. The receptor source for this set is a man aged 80 or over with T-cell large granular lymphocyte leukemia. Some clones in this sample may be carry-over from other donors' samples.

CDR3: CASSQGSASGGLNTGELFF. CDR3 DNA: TGTGCCAGCAGCCAAGGATCGGCTAGCGGGGGGCTTAACACCGGGGAGCTGTTTTTT. The rearrangement joins TRBV4-2 to TRBJ2-2; 11 bases map to TRBD2. J lost 2 bases, V lost 1 base, and 9 bases had no gene match. Germline V gene lookup returns CDR1 LGHNA and CDR2 YNFKEQ. There are 19 residues in the CDR3.

V usage is TRBV5-1 and J usage is TRBJ1-6; 7 bases map to TRBD1. Germline lookup yields CDR1 SGHRS and CDR2 YFSETQ. V was clipped by 0 bases and J by 5 bases; unmatched bases: 5. The CDR3 runs 16 residues. CDR3 sequence reads: CASSLGQGTDNSPLHF. For the CDR3, the DNA is TGCGCCAGCAGCTTGGGACAAGGGACAGATAATTCACCCCTCCACTTT.

The rearrangement joins TRBV18 to TRBJ1-3, with TRBD1 as a possible D gene (6 bases). Deletions cut 0 bases from V and 3 bases from J, with 15 bases between. This CDR3 is 17 amino acids long. Germline V CDR1 and CDR2: KGHSH, LQKENI. In DNA form, the CDR3 reads TGTGCCAGCTCACCACCGACTATGGGGGGCGTTGGAAACACCATATATTTT. This sequence encodes CASSPPTMGGVGNTIYF.

This clone showed up just once. This chain joins TRBV6-1 and TRBJ2-5; D is undetermined. The CDR3 runs 12 residues. Deletions cut 6 bases from V and 5 bases from J, with 10 bases between. CDR1 and CDR2 from the germline V gene are MNHNS and SASEGT. The CDR3 loop is CASSGPTETQYF. The CDR3 DNA follows: TGTGCCAGCAGCGGGCCAACTGAGACCCAGTACTTC.

The V call is TRBV7-9, the J call TRBJ2-7; D is possibly TRBD1 (6 bases). V was cut by 2 bases and J by 0 bases, with 8 bases left in between. CDR1 is SEHNR, CDR2 FQNEAQ, per germline (reference sequence). This CDR3 has 14 residues. CDR3 residues: CASSLTGSSYEQYF. Written as DNA, the CDR3 is TGTGCCAGCAGCTTAACAGGGAGCTCCTACGAGCAGTACTTC.

This chain links TRBV2 with TRBJ1-5; weak D call: TRBD1 (6 bases). Between the trimmed V and J ends, which lost 6 bases and 6 bases, there was a span of 9 bases. Germline CDR1 SNHLY, CDR2 FYNNEI. The CDR3 extends over 12 amino acids. The CDR3 DNA reads TGTGCCAGCAGCAGGGGCGGTCAGCCCCAGCATTTT. Translated, it gives CASSRGGQPQHF.

The chain links TRBV6-5 to TRBJ1-6; 8 nucleotides align to TRBD1. This CDR3 spans 14 amino acids. Germline values: CDR1 MNHEY, CDR2 SVGAGI. V lost 10 bases to trimming and J lost 13 bases; unmatched junction nucleotides: 15. CDR3 DNA sequence: TGTGCCATCAGACAGGGGCGAACCCTTGGCCCCCTCCACTTT. It specifies CAIRQGRTLGPLHF.

The V and J genes are TRBV14 and TRBJ2-7; TRBD2 matches 10 bases. CDR1 is SGHDN, CDR2 FVKESK, per germline. The CDR3 loop spans 16 amino acids. The ends lost 4 bases at V and 4 bases at J; junction bases unmatched: 10. DNA of the CDR3: TGTGCCAGCAGCCGAGGTAGCGGGGGGCTTCCGTACGAGCAGTACTTC. Translated, it gives CASSRGSGGLPYEQYF.

V gene TRBV4-1 combines with J gene TRBJ1-4; D is possibly TRBD1 (6 bases). The CDR3 runs 14 residues. Germline V gene data show CDR1 as MGHRA and CDR2 as YSYEKL. With 8 bases removed from V and 5 bases from J, the gap between germline ends came to 15 bases. In nucleotides, the CDR3 is TGCGCCAGCCGGACCCAGGGGCGGAATGAAAAACTGTTTTTT. Protein: CASRTQGRNEKLFF.

The J gene is TRBJ2-1, the V gene TRBV6-6, with 9 bases matching TRBD1. CDR1 and CDR2 (germline): MNHNY, SVGAGI (reference sequence). The CDR3 runs to 13 residues. V lost 9 bases, J lost 5 bases, and 5 bases stayed unmatched. In DNA, the CDR3 is TGTGCCAGTGACAGGGGGGCGGACAATGAGCAGTTCTTC. Amino acids: CASDRGADNEQFF.

This clone was detected a few times. The chain links TRBV10-1 to TRBJ1-2; no clear D gene. The CDR3 length is 13 residues. The ends were cut back, 3 bases at V and 0 bases at J, with 5 bases in the middle. Germline V CDR1 and CDR2: WNHNN, SYGVQD (reference sequence). The CDR3 sequence is CASSDRTNYGYTF. The DNA of the CDR3 is TGCGCCAGCAGTGACCGGACTAACTATGGCTACACCTTC.

The genes are TRBV19 and TRBJ1-5, with D possibly being TRBD1 (5 bases). The V end was cut by 0 bases, the J end by 1 base, with 10 bases between. The CDR3 runs to 16 residues. CDR1 LNHDA and CDR2 SQIVND come from the germline V gene (reference sequence). The CDR3 spells CASSIDRVRSNQPQHF. CDR3 nucleotide sequence: TGTGCCAGTAGTATAGACAGGGTGAGGAGCAATCAGCCCCAGCATTTT.

V gene TRBV5-4 combines with J gene TRBJ2-1; 8 nucleotides align to TRBD2. V shed 6 bases, J shed 1 base, and the junction held 6 bases outside the gene matches. The germline V gene has CDR1 SGHNT and CDR2 YYREEE (reference sequence). This CDR3 spans 15 amino acids. CDR3 in DNA: TGTGCCAGCAACTCCCGCGGGGGGTCCTACAATGAGCAGTTCTTC. The encoded protein is CASNSRGGSYNEQFF.

A few counts support this clone. The chain couples TRBV30 to TRBJ1-6; D gene uncertain. This CDR3 is built from 15 residues. Trimming stripped 8 bases from V and 1 base from J, with 15 bases between. The germline V gene has CDR1 GTSNPN and CDR2 SVGIG (reference sequence). The CDR3 DNA follows: TGTGCCATGGCTATCGTACGGTCCTATAATTCACCCCTCCACTTT. Translated, it gives CAMAIVRSYNSPLHF.

The chain recombines TRBV11-3 with TRBJ1-5; D is ambiguous. Trimming took off 3 bases at V and 5 bases at J, with 8 bases between the two ends. CDR3 length equals 13 residues. Germline assignment: CDR1 SGHNT and CDR2 YENEEA. This chain's CDR3 is CASSFGSYQPQHF. The CDR3 coding sequence is TGTGCCAGCAGCTTTGGCAGTTATCAGCCCCAGCATTTT. Full variable domain (rest looked up from reference TRBV11-3 and TRBJ1-5): EAGVVQSPRYKIIEKKQPVAFWCNPISGHNTLYWYLQNLGQGPELLIRYENEEAVDDSQLPKDRFSAERLKGVDSTLKIQPAELGDSAVYLCASSFGSYQPQHFGDGTRLSIL.